This TCR beta chain derives from a study of blood T cell repertoires in COVID-19. Profiled with immunoSEQ multiplex PCR; TCRdb holds only in-frame clones, not every one. The sample has about 200,000 clones, approximately 86% seen once; the top ten hold 3.8%. This CDR3 spans 12 amino acids. The trim removed 8 bases at V and 6 bases at J, leaving 5 bases unmatched. CDR1 MDHEN and CDR2 SYDVKM come from the germline V gene. This chain uses TRBV28 with TRBJ1-2, with 8 bases fitting TRBD1. Material for sequencing was PBMCs or T cells enriched from blood (not recorded which). The sequence was collected from a woman between 40 and 50 years old with acute COVID-19. The CDR3 protein is CASSGQADGYTF. The CDR3 nucleotides are TGTGCCAGCTCGGGACAGGCGGATGGCTACACCTTC.